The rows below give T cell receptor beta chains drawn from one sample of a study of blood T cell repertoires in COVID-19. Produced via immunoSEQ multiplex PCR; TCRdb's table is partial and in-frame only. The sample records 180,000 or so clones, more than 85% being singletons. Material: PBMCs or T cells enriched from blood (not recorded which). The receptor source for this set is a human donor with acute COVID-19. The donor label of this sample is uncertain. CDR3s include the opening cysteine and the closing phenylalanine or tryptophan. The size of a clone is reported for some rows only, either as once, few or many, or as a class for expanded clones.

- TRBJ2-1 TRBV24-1 CATSDLAANSYNEQFF
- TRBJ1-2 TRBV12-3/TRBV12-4 CASSSGSYGYTF
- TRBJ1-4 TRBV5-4 CASNVRGNEKLFF
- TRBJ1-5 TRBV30 CAWSGQGNQPQHF
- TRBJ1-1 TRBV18 CASSPTERTEAFF
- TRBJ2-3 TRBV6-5 CASEGGGARDTQYF
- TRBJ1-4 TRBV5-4 CASSLDRGRNEKLFF
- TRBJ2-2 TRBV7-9 CASSTGLAGSTGELFF
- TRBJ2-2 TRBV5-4 CASSLRADNTGELFF
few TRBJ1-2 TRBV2 CASSVDRGRSYTF
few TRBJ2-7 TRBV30 CAWSGGNSYEQYF
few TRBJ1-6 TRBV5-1 CASSSASMDSSPLHF
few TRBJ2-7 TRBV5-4 CASSPRLLSYEQYF
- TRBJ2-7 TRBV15 CATSLDRGPYEQYF
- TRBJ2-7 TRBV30 CAWSGSGTSSYEQYF
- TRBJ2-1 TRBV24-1 CATSDASNEQFF
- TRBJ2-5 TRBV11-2 CASSSRLGQGGETQYF
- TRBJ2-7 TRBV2 CATSGGAYEQYF
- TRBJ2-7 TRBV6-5 CASTRQGGYEQYF
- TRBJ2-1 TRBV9 CASTGTAGDRDEQFF
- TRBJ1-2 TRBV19 CASRRHGYTF
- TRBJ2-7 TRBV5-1 CASRPTGTYEQYF
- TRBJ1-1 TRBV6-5 CASDPREGPNTEAFF
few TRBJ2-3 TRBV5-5 CAVGRGKTDTQYF
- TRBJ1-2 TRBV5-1 CASSLEGWRGAQGYTF
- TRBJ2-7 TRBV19 CASSPGQSYEQYF
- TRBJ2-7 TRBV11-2 CASSANRDRGPYEQYF
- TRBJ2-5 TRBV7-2 CASSLGTGPQETQYF
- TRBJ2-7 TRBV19 CASSAPPGQGIWRVEQYF
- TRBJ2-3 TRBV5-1 CASRSDQDSITSTDTQYF
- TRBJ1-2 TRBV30 CAWSPLRGYTF
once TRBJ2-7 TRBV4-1 CASSRVFGTGGAGNYEQYF
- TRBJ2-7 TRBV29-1 CSGPGQGPYEQYF
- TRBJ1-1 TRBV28 CASSTQGQGKTEAFF
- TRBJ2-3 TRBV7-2 CASSLGAGADTQYF
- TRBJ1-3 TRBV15 CATSKPTVSGNTIYF
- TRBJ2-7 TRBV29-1 CSVEREGAGYEQYF
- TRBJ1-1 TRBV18 CASSPRTTGLNTEAFF
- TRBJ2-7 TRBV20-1 CSASPIGTVAYEQYF
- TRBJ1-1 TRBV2 CASRGGLNTEAFF
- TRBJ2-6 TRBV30 CAWSFGTGHNLGANVLTF
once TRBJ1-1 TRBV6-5 CASSSLVSGVGTEAFF
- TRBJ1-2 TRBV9 CASSVNRGGYTF
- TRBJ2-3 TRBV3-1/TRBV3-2 CASSQGLTRITDTQYF
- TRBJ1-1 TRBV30 CAWSEAVPLEAKAFF
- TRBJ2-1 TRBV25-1 CASSPLAGVGEQFF
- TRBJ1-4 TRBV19 CASSSGRANEKLFF
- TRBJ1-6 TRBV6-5 CASSYVQYNSPLHF
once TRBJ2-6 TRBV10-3 CAIGRRLISGANVLTF
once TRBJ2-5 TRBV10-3 CAINFGQDQETQYF
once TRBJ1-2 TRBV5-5 CASSLGAVNYGYTF
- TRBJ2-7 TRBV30 CAWSVLGTGTYEQYF
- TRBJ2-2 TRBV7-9 CASSLQGFLAGGHTGELFF
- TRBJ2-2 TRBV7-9 CASSADRGPTGELFF
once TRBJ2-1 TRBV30 CAWRPRARDNSYNEQFF
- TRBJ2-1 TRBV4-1 CASSRYGASGGDEYNEQFF
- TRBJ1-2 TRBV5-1 CASSSLPSEGFGYTF
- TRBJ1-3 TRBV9 CASSAGESAGNTIYF
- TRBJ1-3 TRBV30 CAWRAGKNTIYF